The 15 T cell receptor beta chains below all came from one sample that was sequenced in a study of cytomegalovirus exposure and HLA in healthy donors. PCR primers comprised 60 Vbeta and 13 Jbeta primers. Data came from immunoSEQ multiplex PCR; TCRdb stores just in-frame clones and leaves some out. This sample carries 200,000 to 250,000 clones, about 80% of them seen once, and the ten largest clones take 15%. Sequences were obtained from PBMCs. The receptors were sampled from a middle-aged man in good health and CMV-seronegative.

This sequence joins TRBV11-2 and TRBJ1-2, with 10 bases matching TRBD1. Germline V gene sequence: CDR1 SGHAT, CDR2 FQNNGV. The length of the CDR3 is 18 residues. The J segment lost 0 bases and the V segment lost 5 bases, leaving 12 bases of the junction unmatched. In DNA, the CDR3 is TGTGCCAGCAGCCGATACCGGGACAGGGGCCGACCTAACTATGGCTACACCTTC. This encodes CASSRYRDRGRPNYGYTF.

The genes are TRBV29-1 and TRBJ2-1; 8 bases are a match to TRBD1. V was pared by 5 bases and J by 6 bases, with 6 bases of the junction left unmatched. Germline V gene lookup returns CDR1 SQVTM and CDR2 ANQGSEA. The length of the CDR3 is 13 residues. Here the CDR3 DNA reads TGCAGCGTTTTAGACAGGGGCGGCAATGAGCAGTTCTTC. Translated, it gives CSVLDRGGNEQFF.

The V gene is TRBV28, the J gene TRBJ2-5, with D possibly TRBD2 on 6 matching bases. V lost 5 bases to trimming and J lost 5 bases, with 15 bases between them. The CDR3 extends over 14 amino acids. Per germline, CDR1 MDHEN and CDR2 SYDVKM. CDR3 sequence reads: CASSLPPSAETQYF. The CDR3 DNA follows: TGTGCCAGCAGTCTTCCTCCTAGCGCGGAGACCCAGTACTTC.

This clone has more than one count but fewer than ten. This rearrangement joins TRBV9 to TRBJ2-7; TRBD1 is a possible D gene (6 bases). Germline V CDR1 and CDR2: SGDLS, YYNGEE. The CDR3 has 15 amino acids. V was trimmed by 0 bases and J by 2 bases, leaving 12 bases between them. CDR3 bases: TGTGCCAGCAGCGTAGATACAGGGATTACCTACGAGCAGTACTTC. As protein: CASSVDTGITYEQYF.

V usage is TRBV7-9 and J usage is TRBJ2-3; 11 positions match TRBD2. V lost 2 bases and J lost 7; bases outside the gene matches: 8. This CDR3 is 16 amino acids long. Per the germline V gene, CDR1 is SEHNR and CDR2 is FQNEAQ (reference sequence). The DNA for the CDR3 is TGTGCCAGCAGCTTACTTAGCGGGAGGGCTGACAATACGCAGTATTTT. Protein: CASSLLSGRADNTQYF.

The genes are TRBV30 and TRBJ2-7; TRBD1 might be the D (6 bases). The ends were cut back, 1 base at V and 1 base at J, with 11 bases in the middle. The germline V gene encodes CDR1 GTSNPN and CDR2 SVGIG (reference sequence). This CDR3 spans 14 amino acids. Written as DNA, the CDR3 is TGTGCCTGGAGTGCAGGACAGCTTTCCTACGAGCAGTACTTC. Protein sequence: CAWSAGQLSYEQYF. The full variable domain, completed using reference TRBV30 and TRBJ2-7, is SQTIHQWPATLVQPVGSPLSLECTVEGTSNPNLYWYRQAAGRGLQLLFYSVGIGQISSEVPQNLSASRPQDRQFILSSKKLLLSDSGFYLCAWSAGQLSYEQYFGPGTRLTVT.

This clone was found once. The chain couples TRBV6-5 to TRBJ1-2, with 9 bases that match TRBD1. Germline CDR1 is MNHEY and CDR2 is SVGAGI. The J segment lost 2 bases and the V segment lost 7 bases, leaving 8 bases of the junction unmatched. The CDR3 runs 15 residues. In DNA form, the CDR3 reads TGTGCCAGCACCATTACAGGGGGCAAAAACTATGGCTACACCTTC. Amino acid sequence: CASTITGGKNYGYTF.

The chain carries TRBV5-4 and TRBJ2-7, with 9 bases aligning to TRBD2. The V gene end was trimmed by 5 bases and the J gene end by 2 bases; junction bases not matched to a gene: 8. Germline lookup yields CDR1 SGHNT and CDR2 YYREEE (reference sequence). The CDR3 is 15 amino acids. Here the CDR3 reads CASSYSGSLAYEQYF. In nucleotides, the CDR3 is TGTGCCAGCAGTTATAGCGGGAGTCTCGCCTACGAGCAGTACTTC.

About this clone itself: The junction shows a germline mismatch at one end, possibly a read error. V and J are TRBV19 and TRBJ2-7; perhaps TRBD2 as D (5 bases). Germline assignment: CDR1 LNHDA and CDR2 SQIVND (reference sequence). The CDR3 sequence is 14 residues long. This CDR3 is CAGSIGVSSYEQYF. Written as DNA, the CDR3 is TGTGCCGGTAGTATCGGGGTAAGCTCCTACGAGCAGTACTTC. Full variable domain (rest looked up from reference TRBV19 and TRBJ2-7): DGGITQSPKYLFRKEGQNVTLSCEQNLNHDAMYWYRQDPGQGLRLIYYSQIVNDFQKGDIAEGYSVSREKKESFPLTVTSAQKNPTAFYLCAGSIGVSSYEQYFGPGTRLTVT.

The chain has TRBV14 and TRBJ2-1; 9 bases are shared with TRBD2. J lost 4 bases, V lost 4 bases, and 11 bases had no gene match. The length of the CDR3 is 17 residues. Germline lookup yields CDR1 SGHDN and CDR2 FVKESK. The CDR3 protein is CASSPTYSGGFYNEQFF. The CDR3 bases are TGTGCCAGCAGCCCCACCTATAGCGGGGGCTTTTACAATGAGCAGTTCTTC. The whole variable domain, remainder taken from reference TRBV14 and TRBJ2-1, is EAGVTQFPSHSVIEKGQTVTLRCDPISGHDNLYWYRRVMGKEIKFLLHFVKESKQDESGMPNNRFLAERTGGTYSTLKVQPAELEDSGVYFCASSPTYSGGFYNEQFFGPGTRLTVL.

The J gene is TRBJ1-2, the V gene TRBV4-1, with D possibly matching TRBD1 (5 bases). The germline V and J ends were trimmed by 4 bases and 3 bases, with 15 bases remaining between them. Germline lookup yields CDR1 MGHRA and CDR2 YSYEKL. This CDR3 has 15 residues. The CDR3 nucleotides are TGCGCCAGCAGCCCTCTCGGGAGGGGAGACTATGGCTACACCTTC. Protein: CASSPLGRGDYGYTF.

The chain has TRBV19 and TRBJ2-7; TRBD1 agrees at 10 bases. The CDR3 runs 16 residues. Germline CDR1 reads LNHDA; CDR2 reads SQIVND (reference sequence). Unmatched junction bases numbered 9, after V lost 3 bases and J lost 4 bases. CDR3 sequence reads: CASSIAGTGVGYEQYF. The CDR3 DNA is TGTGCCAGTAGTATCGCCGGGACAGGGGTGGGATACGAGCAGTACTTC.

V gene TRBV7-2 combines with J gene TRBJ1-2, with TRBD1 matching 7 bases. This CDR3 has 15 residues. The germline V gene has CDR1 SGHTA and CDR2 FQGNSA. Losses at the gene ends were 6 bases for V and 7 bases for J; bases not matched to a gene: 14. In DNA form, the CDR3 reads TGTGCCAGCAGTTCACCCGCACACAGGGGCGGTGGCTACACCTTC. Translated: CASSSPAHRGGGYTF.

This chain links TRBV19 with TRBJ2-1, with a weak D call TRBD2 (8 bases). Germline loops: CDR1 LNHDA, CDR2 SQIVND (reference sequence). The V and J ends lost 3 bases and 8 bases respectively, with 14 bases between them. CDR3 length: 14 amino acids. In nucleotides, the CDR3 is TGTGCCAGTAGTATGGGACTAGGGGGCTATGAGCAGTTCTTC. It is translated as CASSMGLGGYEQFF.

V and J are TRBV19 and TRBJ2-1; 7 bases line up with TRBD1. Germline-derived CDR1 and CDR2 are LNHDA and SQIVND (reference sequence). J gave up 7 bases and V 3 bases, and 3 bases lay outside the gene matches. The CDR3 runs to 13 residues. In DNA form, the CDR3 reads TGTGCCAGTAGTATGACAGGGATGAATGAGCAGTTCTTC. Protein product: CASSMTGMNEQFF.